The rows below give T cell receptor beta chains drawn from one sample of a study of shared clonotypes between healthy human individuals. The repertoire was sequenced with immunoSEQ multiplex PCR; TCRdb's copy has only in-frame clones and lacks some. The table lists more than 1,200,000 clones, just under 99% of them singletons, with 0.36% in the top ten. Sample: naive CD4+ T cells sorted from blood. Every receptor here comes from a man aged 25-40 years in good health. Both conserved end residues are part of each CDR3. The order of the fields is J gene, V gene, clone size, D gene, CDR3 DNA, CDR3 protein. The D gene is left open where the match is weak. The size field is filled for only some rows; it gives once, few, many or a size class.

TRBJ2-7 TRBV7-2 once - TGTGCCAGCAGCTTATACTCCTCCTACGAGCAGTACTTC CASSLYSSYEQYF
TRBJ2-1 TRBV7-3 - TRBD1 TGTGCCAGCAGCTTGAGGACAGGGATGTCCAATGAGCAGTTCTTC CASSLRTGMSNEQFF
TRBJ1-1 TRBV5-4 - - TGTGCCAGCAGCAGGACATCAGGGGAGAGCACTGAAGCTTTCTTT CASSRTSGESTEAFF
TRBJ1-1 TRBV28 once - TGTGCCAGCAGTTCGACTCCAGGGAGGACAACTGAAGCTTTCTTT CASSSTPGRTTEAFF
TRBJ2-1 TRBV9 - TRBD2 TGTGCCAGCAGCGTACCTACTAGCGGGGAAGGCAATGAGCAGTTCTTC CASSVPTSGEGNEQFF
TRBJ2-1 TRBV18 - - TGTGCCAGCTCACGACTAGACGGGGGTAATGAGCAGTTCTTC CASSRLDGGNEQFF
TRBJ1-5 TRBV19 - - TGTGCCAGTAGTATTGCAGGGACGGCTAATAGCAATCAGCCCCAGCATTTT CASSIAGTANSNQPQHF
TRBJ2-7 TRBV5-6 - TRBD1 TGTGCCAGCAGCGCCATACAGGGGCCACGAAATTACGAGCAGTACTTC CASSAIQGPRNYEQYF
TRBJ2-3 TRBV11-2 - - TGTGCCAGCAGCTTTCGACAGAACACAGATACGCAGTATTTT CASSFRQNTDTQYF
TRBJ2-3 TRBV6-1 - TRBD2 TGTGCCAGTGGACTAGCGGGGACCACAGATACGCAGTATTTT CASGLAGTTDTQYF
TRBJ2-5 TRBV7-2 - - TGTGCCAGCAGCTTGGCTCCTGGCGACGGGACCCAGTACTTC CASSLAPGDGTQYF